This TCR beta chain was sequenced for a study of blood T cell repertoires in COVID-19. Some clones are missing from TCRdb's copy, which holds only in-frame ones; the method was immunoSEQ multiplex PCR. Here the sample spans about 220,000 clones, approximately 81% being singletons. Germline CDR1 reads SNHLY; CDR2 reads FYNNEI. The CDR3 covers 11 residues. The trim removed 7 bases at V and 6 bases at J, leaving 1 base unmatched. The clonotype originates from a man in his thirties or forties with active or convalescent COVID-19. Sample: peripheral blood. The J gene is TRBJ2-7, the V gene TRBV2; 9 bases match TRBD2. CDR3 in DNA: TGTGCCAGCACGACTAGCGGCGAGCAGTACTTC. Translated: CASTTSGEQYF.